Below are 29 T cell receptor beta chains sequenced from a single sample in a study of lymphopenia after photon versus proton radiotherapy. Assay: immunoSEQ multiplex PCR; the TCRdb copy retains only in-frame clones and omits some. The table lists tens of thousands of clones, roughly 87% of them singletons. The sample consisted of peripheral blood, taken from a patient treated with photon-based radiotherapy. The receptor source for this set is a man aged 40-50 years with gastric cancer.

The chain carries TRBV6-1 and TRBJ2-7; D is perhaps TRBD1 or TRBD2 (5 bases each). Trimming stripped 4 bases from V and 4 bases from J, with 11 bases between. Germline CDR1 and CDR2: MNHNS and SASEGT. CDR3 size: 13 residues. CDR3 region: CASSVGTAYEQYF. The CDR3 DNA is TGTGCCAGCAGTGTTGGGACGGCTTACGAGCAGTACTTC.

The chain has TRBV11-2 and TRBJ1-2; no clear D. V dropped 5 bases and J dropped 4 bases, with 8 bases sitting between them. Germline assignment: CDR1 SGHAT and CDR2 FQNNGV. The CDR3 sequence is 12 residues long. The chain's CDR3 is CASSQLGYGYTF. Here the CDR3 DNA reads TGTGCCAGCAGCCAGCTTGGCTATGGCTACACCTTC.

The V and J genes are TRBV30 and TRBJ2-5, with D perhaps TRBD1 or TRBD2 (5 bases each). The V end was cut by 2 bases, the J end by 5 bases, with 15 bases between. The CDR3 is made up of 14 amino acids. CDR1 is GTSNPN and CDR2 is SVGIG in the germline V gene (reference sequence). The CDR3 is CAWSSLRGRETQYF. The CDR3 region has the DNA TGTGCCTGGAGTTCACTCCGGGGCAGGGAGACCCAGTACTTC.

This clone was seen once. V usage is TRBV15 and J usage is TRBJ1-5; D may be TRBD1 (6 bases). With 7 bases removed from V and 7 bases from J, the gap between germline ends came to 14 bases. The CDR3 has 13 residues. Germline CDR1 reads LNHNV; CDR2 reads YYDKDF (reference sequence). As DNA, the CDR3 is TGTGCCACCACCGAGGGGGTCGGGCAGCCCCAGCATTTT. This codes for CATTEGVGQPQHF.

This chain links TRBV10-3 with TRBJ2-1; either TRBD1 or TRBD2 may fit D (5 bases each). CDR3 length: 17 residues. Trimming removed 0 bases at V and 6 bases at J, with 18 bases between. The V gene's germline CDR1 is ENHRY and CDR2 SYGVKD. The CDR3: CAISESEGTPGPNEQFF. The CDR3 DNA sequence: TGTGCCATCAGTGAGTCTGAGGGGACCCCGGGACCCAATGAGCAGTTCTTC.

The chain is built from TRBV10-3 and TRBJ2-5, with D possibly matching TRBD2 (7 bases). Trimming left V 5 bases short and J 3 bases short, with 13 bases between. The CDR3 is 14 residues long. CDR1 is ENHRY, CDR2 SYGVKD, per germline. The CDR3 protein is CAISTGRGEETQYF. CDR3 bases: TGTGCCATCAGTACAGGGAGGGGGGAAGAGACCCAGTACTTC.

V usage is TRBV2 and J usage is TRBJ1-5; D remains ambiguous. The V end lost 8 bases, the J end lost 4 bases, and 12 bases lay between the germline ends. Germline V CDR1 and CDR2: SNHLY, FYNNEI. The length of the CDR3 is 13 residues. As DNA, the CDR3 is TGTGCCAGCGGAGGAGGGCTAAATCAGCCCCAGCATTTT. Encoded protein: CASGGGLNQPQHF.

Here the CDR3 DNA reads TGCGCCAGCAGCCAAGAGGCAGACTATAGCAATCAGCCCCAGCATTTT. This sequence encodes CASSQEADYSNQPQHF. The rearrangement joins TRBV4-1 to TRBJ1-5; D is undetermined. There are 16 residues in the CDR3. The germline V gene encodes CDR1 MGHRA and CDR2 YSYEKL. Trimming stripped 0 bases from V and 0 bases from J, with 9 bases between.

V is TRBV27 and J is TRBJ1-6; D perhaps matches TRBD1 (5 bases). The V end was cut by 2 bases, the J end by 9 bases, with 11 bases between. Germline loops: CDR1 MNHEY, CDR2 SMNVEV (reference sequence). The CDR3 covers 14 residues. The CDR3 nucleotides are TGTGCCAGCAGTTTAGCGGGGGATATTTCACCCCTCCACTTT. It is translated as CASSLAGDISPLHF.

This rearrangement joins TRBV10-3 to TRBJ2-1; D possibly corresponds to TRBD2 (5 bases). Looked up from germline, CDR1 is ENHRY and CDR2 is SYGVKD. The CDR3 spans 15 residues. V lost 8 bases and J lost 0, with 14 bases in between. The CDR3 nucleotides read TGTGCCATCCGTGGGCCGGGGATCTCCTACAATGAGCAGTTCTTC. The encoded protein is CAIRGPGISYNEQFF.

The V call is TRBV30, the J call TRBJ2-7; D is unresolved. V lost 3 bases to trimming and J lost 3 bases, with 9 bases between them. Germline CDR1 and CDR2: GTSNPN and SVGIG (reference sequence). This CDR3 contains 12 residues. The CDR3 region has the DNA TGTGCCTGGAGCCCGGACGGCTACGAGCAGTACTTC. Its translation: CAWSPDGYEQYF.

The chain combines TRBV14 with TRBJ2-2; no definite D call. Germline loops: CDR1 SGHDN, CDR2 FVKESK. This CDR3 spans 15 amino acids. V was shortened by 0 bases and J by 5 bases, with 10 bases between the two germline ends. The CDR3 sequence is CASSQDLGWTGELFF. The CDR3 DNA reads TGTGCCAGCAGCCAAGATCTAGGCTGGACCGGGGAGCTGTTTTTT.

This clone was detected a few times. The genes are TRBV27 and TRBJ1-5; D might be TRBD1 (6 bases). The CDR3 extends over 14 amino acids. V was trimmed by 3 bases and J by 3 bases, leaving 9 bases between them. Germline lookup yields CDR1 MNHEY and CDR2 SMNVEV (reference sequence). The CDR3 reads CASSLAGVNQPQHF. The CDR3 nucleotides read TGTGCCAGCAGTTTGGCAGGGGTCAATCAGCCCCAGCATTTT.

This clone occurred a few times. Additional DNA sequences in this sample encode the identical CDR3. This chain links TRBV7-9 with TRBJ1-1, with a weak D call TRBD1 (6 bases). CDR1 and CDR2 from the germline V gene are SEHNR and FQNEAQ (reference sequence). This CDR3 region has 16 residues. V was clipped by 1 base and J by 0 bases, with 12 bases between them. CDR3 residues: CASSLGGTGMNTEAFF. The CDR3 nucleotides read TGTGCCAGCAGCTTAGGCGGTACAGGGATGAACACTGAAGCTTTCTTT. The full variable domain, with the rest looked up from reference TRBV7-9 and TRBJ1-1, is DTGVSQNPRHKITKRGQNVTFRCDPISEHNRLYWYRQTLGQGPEFLTYFQNEAQLEKSRLLSDRFSAERPKGSFSTLEIQRTEQGDSAMYLCASSLGGTGMNTEAFFGQGTRLTVV.

This clone was found once. The rearrangement joins TRBV27 to TRBJ1-2; TRBD1 agrees at 7 bases. Germline trimming cut 2 bases from V and 0 bases from J; bases unmatched to any gene: 3. This CDR3 contains 15 residues. Germline assignment: CDR1 MNHEY and CDR2 SMNVEV (reference sequence). CDR3 sequence (DNA): TGTGCCAGCAGTTTAAGGCAGGGGGCTAACTATGGCTACACCTTC. Its translation is CASSLRQGANYGYTF.

The chain employs TRBV13 and TRBJ1-1; D unclear. CDR1 PRHDT and CDR2 FYEKMQ come from the germline V gene (reference sequence). Trimming removed 0 bases at V and 0 bases at J, with 8 bases between. There are 15 residues in the CDR3. The DNA of the CDR3 is TGTGCCAGCAGCTTAGGTTTGGGGTTGAACACTGAAGCTTTCTTT. It yields the protein CASSLGLGLNTEAFF.

The V and J genes are TRBV18 and TRBJ1-6; D remains ambiguous. Germline V gene sequence: CDR1 KGHSH, CDR2 LQKENI. V dropped 1 base and J dropped 7 bases, with 11 bases sitting between them. This CDR3 has 15 amino acids. CDR3 amino acids: CASSPRSDANSPLHF. In DNA form, the CDR3 reads TGTGCCAGCTCACCACGGTCCGACGCCAATTCACCCCTCCACTTT.

V and J are TRBV5-3 and TRBJ2-2; D possibly corresponds to TRBD1 (6 bases). TRBV5-3 counts as an open reading frame of uncertain function. V shed 2 bases and J shed 0 bases, with 14 bases lying between them. The CDR3 covers 17 residues. Here the CDR3 reads CARSFAQGPANTGELFF. CDR3 sequence (DNA): TGTGCCAGAAGCTTCGCCCAGGGGCCCGCGAACACCGGGGAGCTGTTTTTT.

V usage is TRBV10-3 and J usage is TRBJ1-1; D might be TRBD1 (5 bases). The CDR3 loop spans 12 amino acids. CDR1 is ENHRY and CDR2 is SYGVKD in the germline V gene. The V gene lost 6 bases and the J gene lost 3 bases, with 8 bases spanning the gap. The CDR3 loop reads CAIRGRDTEAFF. DNA for the CDR3: TGTGCCATCAGGGGGCGGGACACTGAAGCTTTCTTT.

The genes are TRBV6-1 and TRBJ2-2; TRBD1 matches at 10 bases. The V and J ends lost 3 bases and 3 bases, in that order; junction bases with no gene match: 4. This CDR3 is built from 16 residues. Per the germline V gene, CDR1 is MNHNS and CDR2 is SASEGT. This CDR3 reads CASSDPGQGDTGELFF. In nucleotides, the CDR3 is TGTGCCAGCAGTGACCCCGGACAGGGGGACACCGGGGAGCTGTTTTTT.

The rearrangement joins TRBV4-1 to TRBJ1-1, with TRBD1 matching 7 bases. CDR3 length: 15 amino acids. Trimming removed 0 bases from V and 6 bases from J; junction bases left unmatched: 7. Per germline, CDR1 MGHRA and CDR2 YSYEKL. The CDR3 here is CASSQDSGGTAEAFF. In nucleotides, the CDR3 is TGCGCCAGCAGCCAAGATTCGGGTGGGACAGCTGAAGCTTTCTTT.

The chain's CDR3 is CASSQHYNTEAFF. In DNA form, the CDR3 reads TGTGCCAGCAGCCAACATTACAACACTGAAGCTTTCTTT. The chain is built from TRBV11-2 and TRBJ1-1; D not resolved. CDR1 SGHAT and CDR2 FQNNGV come from the germline V gene. CDR3 size: 13 residues. Between the trimmed V and J ends, which lost 5 bases and 2 bases, there was a span of 9 bases.

The CDR3 nucleotides are TGTGCCAGCAGCTTATACACCGGGGAGCTGTTTTTT. Amino acid sequence: CASSLYTGELFF. The chain uses TRBV7-2 and TRBJ2-2; D gene unclear. CDR1 is SGHTA, CDR2 FQGNSA, per germline. Trimming cost V 2 bases and J 3 bases, with 1 base left between them. The CDR3 is made up of 12 amino acids.

The chain couples TRBV5-4 to TRBJ2-5, with D tentatively TRBD2 (5 bases). CDR3 length: 15 amino acids. The germline CDR1 and CDR2 sequences are SGHNT and YYREEE (reference sequence). V gave up 7 bases and J gave up 5 bases, with 21 bases separating them. The CDR3 nucleotides read TGTGCCAGCTCTCCAGGCGGGCTAGTCGGGGAGACCCAGTACTTC. Translated, it gives CASSPGGLVGETQYF. The complete variable domain, with remaining parts taken from reference TRBV5-4 and TRBJ2-5, reads ETGVTQSPTHLIKTRGQQVTLRCSSQSGHNTVSWYQQALGQGPQFIFQYYREEENGRGNFPPRFSGLQFPNYSSELNVNALELDDSALYLCASSPGGLVGETQYFGPGTRLLVL.

This chain uses TRBV29-1 with TRBJ2-7; maybe TRBD1 (6 bases). The CDR3 runs 13 residues. The V end lost 5 bases, the J end lost 2 bases, and 13 bases lay between the germline ends. The germline gives CDR1 SQVTM, CDR2 ANQGSEA. As DNA, the CDR3 is TGCAGCGTTCGGCAGGGGCTGGCCTACGAGCAGTACTTC. Protein sequence: CSVRQGLAYEQYF.

V usage is TRBV7-9 and J usage is TRBJ1-1; D ambiguous. Germline-derived CDR1 and CDR2 are SEHNR and FQNEAQ (reference sequence). There are 14 residues in the CDR3. The V gene lost 7 bases and the J gene lost 1 base, with 13 bases spanning the gap. DNA for the CDR3: TGTGCCAGCACCGAAGTCCGGGCGAACACTGAAGCTTTCTTT. It yields the protein CASTEVRANTEAFF.

The V and J genes are TRBV4-3 and TRBJ1-2; a possible D gene is TRBD1 (6 bases). The V gene's germline CDR1 is LGHNA and CDR2 YSLEER. This CDR3 is 15 amino acids long. With 0 bases removed from V and 4 bases from J, the gap between germline ends came to 12 bases. The CDR3 DNA is TGCGCCAGCAGCCAAGAAGGGGGGGCTCCCTATGGCTACACCTTC. Translation gives CASSQEGGAPYGYTF.

V is TRBV14 and J is TRBJ1-2; D might be TRBD1 (6 bases). The germline gives CDR1 SGHDN, CDR2 FVKESK. V lost 5 bases to trimming and J lost 8 bases, with 15 bases between them. The CDR3 runs 13 residues. The CDR3 bases are TGTGCCAGCAGCTTTTTAGGGGGAGGAGGCTACACCTTC. Encoded protein: CASSFLGGGGYTF.

Here the CDR3 DNA reads TGCAGCGTTGGTGGAGGAGGGACTGAAGCTTTCTTT. Protein sequence: CSVGGGGTEAFF. V is TRBV29-1 and J is TRBJ1-1; D is unresolved. From germline, CDR1 is SQVTM and CDR2 ANQGSEA. There are 12 residues in the CDR3. V was pared by 4 bases and J by 5 bases, with 11 bases between.